These T cell receptor beta chains were read from a single sample in a study of OX40 agonist ivuxolimab in advanced cancers. The repertoire was sequenced with immunoSEQ multiplex PCR; TCRdb's copy has only in-frame clones and lacks some. The sample contains fewer than 120,000 clones, approximately 89% of which appear only once. Sequencing was performed on CD4+ or CD8+ T cells sorted from blood, taken in a trial of the OX40 agonist ivuxolimab. The origin of the receptors is an adult with an advanced solid tumor such as melanoma, head and neck, liver or kidney cancer. CDR3s include the opening cysteine and the closing phenylalanine or tryptophan. Fields, in order: J gene, clone size, D gene, V gene, CDR3 DNA, CDR3 protein. D genes are given only for firm matches. Expanded clones get a size class; other rows say once, few or many, or leave the size out.

>TRBJ2-7|.|TRBD1|TRBV7-9
TGTGCCAGCAGCTCGGGGACAGCAAGCTACGAGCAGTACTTC
CASSSGTASYEQYF
>TRBJ2-2|.|TRBD1|TRBV29-1
TGCAGCATAGGACAGGGGGCCGGGGAGCTGTTTTTT
CSIGQGAGELFF
>TRBJ2-1|.|TRBD2|TRBV4-3
TGCGCCAGCAGCCAACTAGCGGGCGTGAACAATGAGCAGTTCTTC
CASSQLAGVNNEQFF
>TRBJ2-5|.|TRBD1|TRBV10-3
TGTGCCATCAGGCAGGGGGCTACAGAGACCCAGTACTTC
CAIRQGATETQYF
>TRBJ2-7|.|TRBD1|TRBV28
TGTGCCAGCAGCCCGGGACAGGGACGCATAGGTGGCTACGAGCAGTACTTC
CASSPGQGRIGGYEQYF
>TRBJ1-2|few|.|TRBV2
TGTGCCAGCAGCCGAGGCCCCGGCGGCTACACCTTC
CASSRGPGGYTF
>TRBJ2-3|.|.|TRBV7-3
TGTGCCAGCAGCAAGCCTGGTTCTAGCACAGATACGCAGTATTTT
CASSKPGSSTDTQYF
>TRBJ1-2|.|.|TRBV27
TGTGCCAGCAGTCCCTCCTACAGGGTCAAGAACTATGGTTACACCTTC
CASSPSYRVKNYGYTF
>TRBJ1-5|.|.|TRBV21-1
TGTGCCAGCAGCACCGACAAACTGGGACGGCGAAATCAGCCCCAGCATTTT
CASSTDKLGRRNQPQHF
>TRBJ1-1|.|TRBD1|TRBV7-9
TGTGCCAGCAGCTTAGAAGACAGGGTAGCTTTCTTT
CASSLEDRVAFF
>TRBJ1-2|.|TRBD1|TRBV15
TGTGCCACCAGCAGAGAAGGGACAGGGGTTACCGGCTACACCTTC
CATSREGTGVTGYTF
>TRBJ2-3|.|TRBD2|TRBV19
TGTGCCAGTAGTACACTAGCGGGGGGCCGCACAGATACGCAGTATTTT
CASSTLAGGRTDTQYF
>TRBJ2-3|.|TRBD2|TRBV5-6
TGTGCCAGCAGCTTAAGGACTAGCGGGAGTACAGATACGCAGTATTTT
CASSLRTSGSTDTQYF
>TRBJ2-1|.|.|TRBV7-2
TGTGCCAGCAGCTTAGAGGCTAGCTACTATAATGAGCAGTTCTTC
CASSLEASYYNEQFF
>TRBJ2-7|.|TRBD1|TRBV7-2
TGTGCCAGCAGCTTAGAGGGGACAGCTAACTACGAGCAGTACTTC
CASSLEGTANYEQYF
>TRBJ1-1|.|.|TRBV5-4
TGTGCCAGCAGCTTGGGTCCAGGTTCGAACACTGAAGCTTTCTTT
CASSLGPGSNTEAFF
>TRBJ2-5|.|.|TRBV6-5
TGTGCCAGCAGTTACTCGAACAGGAAAGAGACCCAGTACTTC
CASSYSNRKETQYF
>TRBJ1-3|.|.|TRBV4-3
TGCGCCAGCAGCCAAGAAGTGGACAGAAACACCATATATTTT
CASSQEVDRNTIYF
>TRBJ1-2|.|TRBD1|TRBV19
TGTGCCTCAAATCCTTCAACAGGGGCGGGAGGCTACACCTTC
CASNPSTGAGGYTF
>TRBJ1-4|.|TRBD1|TRBV4-1
TGCGCCAGCAGCCAGGACAGGAGAAATGAAAAACTGTTTTTT
CASSQDRRNEKLFF
>TRBJ2-5|once|.|TRBV4-2
TGTGCCAGCAGCCGACAAGAGACCCAGTACTTC
CASSRQETQYF
>TRBJ1-5|.|.|TRBV7-2
TGTGCCAGCAGCTTATACGGAAGAAGCAATCAGCCCCAGCATTTT
CASSLYGRSNQPQHF
>TRBJ1-5|.|.|TRBV2
TGTGCCAGCAGCCCAAGCAGGGGAACAGGAGACAATCAGCCCCAGCATTTT
CASSPSRGTGDNQPQHF
>TRBJ2-1|.|.|TRBV15
TGTGCCACCAGCAGAGGACGAGCGGGTGCCTACAATGAGCAGTTCTTC
CATSRGRAGAYNEQFF
>TRBJ2-3|.|TRBD2|TRBV7-2
TGTGCCAGCAGTCCAGCGGGGGTCGCCACAGATACGCAGTATTTT
CASSPAGVATDTQYF
>TRBJ2-7|once|.|TRBV18
TGTGCCAGCTCACCGGGACAAGACTACGAGCAGTACTTC
CASSPGQDYEQYF
>TRBJ1-5|few|.|TRBV29-1
TGCAGCGTACAGGGATATGGACAGCCCCAGCATTTT
CSVQGYGQPQHF
>TRBJ1-2|.|.|TRBV5-1
TGCGCCAGCAGTTCAGGCAGAAACTATGGCTACACCTTC
CASSSGRNYGYTF
>TRBJ1-5|.|.|TRBV6-5
TGTGCCAGCAGCTTTCTCGAAGGGCGTCAGCCCCAGCATTTT
CASSFLEGRQPQHF
>TRBJ2-3|.|TRBD2|TRBV2
TGTGCCAGCAGCCTGGGGACTAGCGGGAGCCAAGATACGCAGTATTTT
CASSLGTSGSQDTQYF
>TRBJ1-1|.|TRBD1|TRBV2
TGTGCCAGCAGGACAGGGACAGGGACACGGGCTTTCTTT
CASRTGTGTRAFF
>TRBJ1-4|once|.|TRBV7-2
TGTGCCAGCAGCTTATCAGAGGGGGATGAAAAACTGTTTTTT
CASSLSEGDEKLFF
>TRBJ2-1|.|.|TRBV7-9
TGTGCCAGCAGCCAACCGAAAAGGTCGAGCTCCTACAATGAGCAGTTCTTC
CASSQPKRSSSYNEQFF
>TRBJ2-3|.|.|TRBV19
TGTGCCAGTAGTATCGCGGCGACCACAGATACGCAGTATTTT
CASSIAATTDTQYF
>TRBJ1-3|.|.|TRBV19
TGTGCCAGTAGTACCAACCTCGGGTCCTCTGGAAACACCATATATTTT
CASSTNLGSSGNTIYF
>TRBJ2-5|.|TRBD2|TRBV18
TGTGCCAGCTCACCGGCGGGGGAACAAGAGACCCAGTACTTC
CASSPAGEQETQYF
>TRBJ2-1|.|TRBD2|TRBV19
TGTGCCAGTAGTATCCCGCGGGGGAGCTCCTACAATGAGCAGTTCTTC
CASSIPRGSSYNEQFF
>TRBJ2-7|once|TRBD2|TRBV7-2
TGTGCCAGCAGCTTGTCGGCGGGGGGGCCCTCCTACGAGCAGTACTTC
CASSLSAGGPSYEQYF
>TRBJ1-1|.|.|TRBV28
TGTGCCAGCAGTTTCAGGGGTTTCGCTGAAGCTTTCTTT
CASSFRGFAEAFF
>TRBJ2-2|.|.|TRBV11-2
TGTGCCAGCAGCTTAGGAAAGGCGGGGACGACCGGGGAGCTGTTTTTT
CASSLGKAGTTGELFF
>TRBJ2-6|.|.|TRBV12-1
TGTGCCAGCAGCGCCTTCAGGGGGCCCCGAAGGGCCAACGTCCTGACTTTC
CASSAFRGPRRANVLTF
>TRBJ2-7|.|.|TRBV30
TGTGCCTGGAGTGCCGGGACCCTGGACGAGCAGTACTTC
CAWSAGTLDEQYF